The clone carrying this T cell receptor beta chain was recorded a few times. The antigen remains unidentified. This sample stems from a study of T cells after yellow fever vaccination. General observations from the study: Abundant clonotypes from the bulk population could get into FACS-sorted repertoires as contaminants.

Synthesis of TCR cDNA relied on 5'RACE template switching, which attached a universal primer site and UMIs. In TCRdb, the 5' RACE reads were re-called with MiXCR into one record per CDR3 protein. This sample has around 400,000 distinct CDR3 sequences, with approximately 10% found just once. The sample in question was PBMCs, obtained on the day of the first yellow fever vaccination. This TCR came from a young man who received the YFV17D yellow fever vaccine.

The CDR3 coding sequence is TGTGCCAGCAGGGGCTCACATGGCTACACCTTC. It codes for CASRGSHGYTF. The V and J genes are TRBV3-1 and TRBJ1-2; no reliable D call. Germline CDR1 is LGHDT and CDR2 is YNNKEL (reference sequence). This CDR3 comprises 11 residues. Trimming cost V 6 bases and J 6 bases, with 8 bases left between them.